This TCR beta chain appears in the sequencing data of a study of beta chain features in type 1 diabetes. The V end was cut by 4 bases, the J end by 6 bases, with 6 bases between. Germline CDR1 is SEHNR and CDR2 is FQNEAQ (reference sequence). CDR3 size: 11 residues. Of the isolated RNA, all was reverse transcribed, and so the sequenced material was expressed TCRB transcripts. TCRdb's table, derived via immunoSEQ multiplex PCR, lists solely in-frame clones and lacks some. The profile covers 38,000 or so clones, with 64% appearing a single time and roughly 2% taken by the ten largest. Sample: Tregs from blood. This TCR derives from a woman younger than 45 in good health. The gene calls are TRBV7-9 and TRBJ1-1; D call uncertain. CDR3 nucleotides: TGTGCCAGCAGCTCTATCTCTGAAGCTTTCTTT. It yields the protein CASSSISEAFF.